The next 14 T cell receptor beta chains were all read from a single sample in a study of PD-1 blockade in mismatch repair-deficient tumors (dated by TCRdb to between 2016 and 2019). The method was the immunoSEQ multiplex PCR assay. The source is immuneACCESS, and TCRdb retained only in-frame sequences with V and J called. Part of the clones is not carried over; for the studies checked, unresolved V genes explain less than half of this, and the remainder is unexplained. The sample records 40,000 to 60,000 clones, around 73% of which are singletons. The ten largest account for about 3.1% of the sample. The sample in question was peripheral blood, obtained 4 weeks after starting pembrolizumab. Receptor source: an adult with mismatch repair-deficient cancer.

The CDR3, as DNA: TGTGCCAGCTCACTTACAGGTGACGAGACCCAGTACTTC. It is translated as CASSLTGDETQYF. The chain recombines TRBV18 with TRBJ2-5; possibly TRBD1 for D (5 bases). The CDR3 consists of 13 residues. CDR1 and CDR2 from the germline V gene are KGHSH and LQKENI. V lost 4 bases and J lost 5, with 11 bases in between.

The chain recombines TRBV5-4 with TRBJ2-1, with 10 bases that match TRBD2. Trimming removed 2 bases from V and 5 bases from J; junction bases left unmatched: 4. The V gene's germline CDR1 is SGHNT and CDR2 YYREEE (reference sequence). The CDR3 covers 15 residues. CDR3 in DNA: TGTGCCAGCAGCTTTCAGCGGGAGGGGAACAATGAGCAGTTCTTC. Translating it yields CASSFQREGNNEQFF.

On this clone: Different DNA sequences within this sample yield the same CDR3. The chain employs TRBV15 and TRBJ1-2; possible D gene TRBD1, 6 bases. The ends were cut back, 0 bases at V and 6 bases at J, with 8 bases in the middle. The CDR3 contains 13 residues. Germline V gene sequence: CDR1 LNHNV, CDR2 YYDKDF (reference sequence). CDR3 residues: CATSREEGDGYTF. In nucleotides, the CDR3 is TGTGCCACCAGCAGAGAGGAGGGGGATGGCTACACCTTC.

The chain links TRBV5-1 to TRBJ1-2, with unresolved D. The V end lost 2 bases, the J end lost 7 bases, and 18 bases lay between the germline ends. Germline CDR1 reads SGHRS; CDR2 reads YFSETQ. This CDR3 region has 15 residues. Here the CDR3 DNA reads TGCGCCAGCAGCTTTGGGTTACCCGGGTCTGGTGGCTACACCTTC. It yields the protein CASSFGLPGSGGYTF.

This clone occurred once. The CDR3 sequence is CASSQDRGFEAGELFF. The CDR3 nucleotides are TGTGCCAGCAGCCAAGACCGAGGTTTCGAAGCCGGGGAGCTGTTTTTT. The chain combines TRBV14 with TRBJ2-2; D is undetermined. The length of the CDR3 is 16 residues. Trimming shortened V by 0 bases and J by 6 bases, and 14 bases separated the two germline ends. Germline values: CDR1 SGHDN, CDR2 FVKESK.

This clone was counted between two and nine times. J is TRBJ1-1 and V is TRBV6-1, with TRBD1 matching 7 bases. Trimming cost V 4 bases and J 7 bases; bases outside gene matches: 12. The CDR3 is made up of 15 amino acids. Per the germline V gene, CDR1 is MNHNS and CDR2 is SASEGT. CDR3 sequence (DNA): TGTGCCAGCAGTGCCCGTGTGTGGTCAGGGGGTGAAGCTTTCTTT. It specifies CASSARVWSGGEAFF.

The chain uses TRBV21-1 and TRBJ2-1; the D call TRBD1 from the table was never checked on the DNA. TRBV21-1 is shown as a pseudogene. This CDR3 region has 14 residues. The CDR3 here is CAINTGQPANEQFF. The CDR3, as DNA: TGTGCCATCAATACTGGACAGCCAGCCAATGAGCAGTTCTTC.

This chain uses TRBV5-6 with TRBJ2-7, with TRBD2 matching over 12 bases. The ends lost 3 bases at V and 2 bases at J; junction bases unmatched: 0. The CDR3 length is 14 residues. CDR1 SGHDT and CDR2 YYEEEE come from the germline V gene. Written as DNA, the CDR3 is TGTGCCAGCAGCTGGACTAGCGGGGCCTACGAGCAGTACTTC. Protein product: CASSWTSGAYEQYF.

V gene TRBV19 combines with J gene TRBJ2-1, with D possibly being TRBD1 (5 bases). V lost 6 bases, J lost 7 bases, and 13 bases lay in between. Germline V gene data show CDR1 as LNHDA and CDR2 as SQIVND (reference sequence). This CDR3 spans 13 amino acids. The CDR3 loop is CASSRSAGNEQFF. CDR3 DNA sequence: TGTGCCAGTAGCCGGTCAGCAGGGAATGAGCAGTTCTTC.

The chain uses TRBV6-1 and TRBJ2-5, with D hard to call. The ends were cut back, 4 bases at V and 1 base at J, with 10 bases in the middle. The CDR3 contains 14 residues. Germline loops: CDR1 MNHNS, CDR2 SASEGT. The CDR3 DNA reads as TGTGCCAGCAGTGGTGTGGGCCTCCAAGAGACCCAGTACTTC. Translated, it gives CASSGVGLQETQYF.

The chain couples TRBV4-1 to TRBJ2-7; no firm D call. The CDR3 is made up of 13 amino acids. CDR1 is MGHRA, CDR2 YSYEKL, per germline. With 1 base removed from V and 4 bases from J, the gap between germline ends came to 8 bases. The CDR3, as DNA: TGCGCCAGCAGCCAAGGGCCTATGTACGAGCAGTACTTC. Amino acid sequence: CASSQGPMYEQYF.

This clone was seen a handful of times. The V gene is TRBV7-2, the J gene TRBJ1-5, with D perhaps TRBD1 (6 bases). Trimming left V 5 bases short and J 3 bases short, with 11 bases between. CDR1 and CDR2 from the germline V gene are SGHTA and FQGNSA. The CDR3 is 14 amino acids. The CDR3 spells CASSPGQYNQPQHF. CDR3 DNA: TGTGCCAGCAGCCCAGGACAGTACAATCAGCCCCAGCATTTT.

The gene calls are TRBV19 and TRBJ2-6, with a possible D match to TRBD1 (5 bases). V was shortened by 5 bases and J by 0 bases, with 8 bases between the two germline ends. CDR1 and CDR2 from the germline V gene are LNHDA and SQIVND (reference sequence). The CDR3 totals 15 residues. CDR3 loop: CASSVTGSGANVLTF. CDR3 bases: TGTGCCAGTAGTGTAACAGGCTCTGGGGCCAACGTCCTGACTTTC.

The genes are TRBV11-3 and TRBJ2-7; 11 bases are shared with TRBD1. Germline V lookup: CDR1 SGHNT, CDR2 YENEEA. With 2 bases clipped from V and 7 bases from J, the junction kept 10 bases outside the gene matches. The CDR3 length is 16 residues. Written as DNA, the CDR3 is TGTGCCAGCAGCTTAAATAGCGGGACAGGGGGGATTGAGCAGTACTTC. Translated, it gives CASSLNSGTGGIEQYF.